The 10 T cell receptor beta chains below were found in one sample sequenced in a study of human T cells and chemical hapten exposure. Time point described: patch test 3, about 24 weeks after DPC sensitization. Treatment specified: therapeutic diphenylcyclopropenone sensitization with weekly scalp DPC. TCRdb recomputed calls from the RACE reads with MiXCR, one row per CDR3 protein. The sample includes about 89,000 distinct CDR3 sequences, about an eighth of them seen just once. The sample in question was whole blood, obtained in connection with sensitization to the hapten diphenylcyclopropenone (DPC). The receptor set was obtained from a woman aged 45-60 years with alopecia areata. Some clones in this sample may be carry-over from other donors' samples.

The sample holds a few counts of this clonotype. V and J are TRBV30 and TRBJ2-6; TRBD1 is a possible D gene (5 bases). This CDR3 region has 14 residues. Trimming removed 5 bases from V and 1 base from J, with 9 bases in between. Germline V gene data show CDR1 as GTSNPN and CDR2 as SVGIG (reference sequence). Here the CDR3 reads CAWLGVSGANVLTF. CDR3 bases: TGTGCCTGGTTAGGGGTGTCTGGGGCCAACGTCCTGACTTTC.

As DNA, the CDR3 is TGTGCCAGCAGTCTGTTCCTGGCAGATACGCAGTATTTT. Amino acid sequence: CASSLFLADTQYF. This chain joins TRBV12-3 or TRBV12-4 and TRBJ2-3, with D unclear. This CDR3 contains 13 residues. Trimming removed 5 bases from V and 4 bases from J, with 10 bases in between.

This clonotype was picked up a small number of times. The chain couples TRBV6-2 or TRBV6-3 to TRBJ2-1; 10 bases match TRBD1. This CDR3 comprises 15 residues. Unmatched junction bases numbered 7, after V lost 5 bases and J lost 6 bases. CDR1 is MNHEY and CDR2 is SVGEGT in the germline V gene. The CDR3 DNA is TGTGCCAGCAGTCTGGGGGACAGGGGCGTCAATGAGCAGTTCTTC. Protein sequence: CASSLGDRGVNEQFF.

This clonotype has at least ten counts. V gene TRBV7-6 combines with J gene TRBJ1-1; 7 positions agree with TRBD1. Germline V gene data show CDR1 as SGHVS and CDR2 as FNYEAQ. The CDR3 spans 14 residues. V shed 4 bases and J 4 bases; nucleotides not matched to a gene: 6. CDR3 sequence reads: CASSSTGNPTEAFF. The CDR3 nucleotides read TGTGCCAGCAGCTCGACAGGGAACCCCACTGAAGCTTTCTTT.

This clonotype was recorded at least ten times. In DNA form, the CDR3 reads TGTGCCAGTAGTAGGCAGGGTGATTACGAGCAGTACTTC. This sequence encodes CASSRQGDYEQYF. The chain uses TRBV19 and TRBJ2-7, with TRBD1 as a possible D gene (5 bases). Trimming pared 4 bases from V and 4 bases from J, leaving 11 bases between. CDR1 and CDR2 from the germline V gene are LNHDA and SQIVND (reference sequence). The CDR3 contains 13 residues.

This clonotype was detected a few times. V usage is TRBV15 and J usage is TRBJ2-1; TRBD2 matches at 12 bases. The CDR3 consists of 16 residues. The V gene end was trimmed by 3 bases and the J gene end by 8 bases; junction bases not matched to a gene: 8. Germline-derived CDR1 and CDR2 are LNHNV and YYDKDF (reference sequence). The CDR3 is CATSSPPSGRAHEQFF. The CDR3 DNA sequence: TGTGCCACCAGCAGCCCTCCTAGCGGGAGGGCTCATGAGCAGTTCTTC.

The table lists this clonotype with a few counts. This chain joins TRBV2 and TRBJ2-3; D uncertain. Germline V gives CDR1 SNHLY, CDR2 FYNNEI. V was cut by 4 bases and J by 11 bases, with 10 bases left in between. CDR3 length: 11 residues. In DNA, the CDR3 is TGTGCCAGCAGTGCTGGGTCTGGGCAGTATTTT. Translation: CASSAGSGQYF. Drawing the rest from reference TRBV2 and TRBJ2-3, the complete variable domain is EPEVTQTPSHQVTQMGQEVILRCVPISNHLYFYWYRQILGQKVEFLVSFYNNEISEKSEIFDDQFSVERPDGSNFTLKIRSTKLEDSAMYFCASSAGSGQYFGPGTRLTVL.

The rearrangement joins TRBV6-5 to TRBJ2-7, with 8 bases that match TRBD2. Germline values: CDR1 MNHEY, CDR2 SVGAGI. The CDR3 contains 13 residues. Germline trimming cut 6 bases from V and 6 bases from J; bases unmatched to any gene: 7. CDR3 region: CASSPSGGSEQYF. DNA of the CDR3: TGTGCCAGCAGCCCCTCGGGGGGGAGCGAGCAGTACTTC.

With respect to this clonotype: A much larger clone differs from this one at a single base, so this may be a read error. In nucleotides, the CDR3 is TGCGCCAGCAGCATCGGGACAGCGAACACTGAAGCTTTCTTT. Protein: CASSIGTANTEAFF. This rearrangement joins TRBV5-1 to TRBJ1-1; the match to TRBD1 covers 7 bases. This CDR3 comprises 14 residues. The trim removed 4 bases at V and 1 base at J, leaving 4 bases unmatched. Germline V CDR1 and CDR2: SGHRS, YFSETQ.

This clonotype was seen a few times. The chain joins TRBV18 to TRBJ1-2, with D unclear. The CDR3 length is 15 residues. In germline, CDR1 is KGHSH, CDR2 LQKENI. V was shortened by 0 bases and J by 4 bases, with 12 bases between the two germline ends. CDR3 sequence (DNA): TGTGCCAGCTCACCACCGGGCAGCCAATCCTATGGCTACACCTTC. It encodes CASSPPGSQSYGYTF.